This entry lists 32 T cell receptor beta chains sequenced from one sample in a study of graft-versus-host responses after intestinal transplantation. TCRdb's copy holds only in-frame clones and misses some; the assay was immunoSEQ multiplex PCR. The data show about 25,000 clones, roughly 95% seen once. This specimen consisted of PBMCs, obtained 156 days after intestinal transplant. The receptors come from a human patient who received an intestinal transplant, so some T cells may come from the graft donor.

This clone was seen more than once but under ten times. This sequence joins TRBV5-4 and TRBJ2-3; D is uncertain. The V and J ends lost 2 bases and 6 bases respectively, with 7 bases between them. CDR1 and CDR2 (germline): SGHNT, YYREEE (reference sequence). The CDR3 covers 12 residues. The CDR3 region is CASSFLSDTQYF. CDR3 nucleotide sequence: TGTGCCAGCAGCTTTCTGTCCGATACGCAGTATTTT.

The chain is built from TRBV9 and TRBJ2-1; 7 positions match TRBD2. Losses at the gene ends were 3 bases for V and 3 bases for J; bases not matched to a gene: 6. Germline V gene lookup returns CDR1 SGDLS and CDR2 YYNGEE. This CDR3 is built from 15 residues. CDR3 residues: CASSDSGVVYNEQFF. The CDR3 coding sequence is TGTGCCAGCAGCGACAGCGGGGTAGTCTACAATGAGCAGTTCTTC.

J is TRBJ2-3 and V is TRBV5-8, with D perhaps matching TRBD2 (5 bases). CDR1 and CDR2 from the germline V gene are SGHTS and YDEGEE. The V end lost 3 bases, the J end lost 2 bases, and 19 bases lay between the germline ends. The CDR3 consists of 17 residues. The CDR3 DNA follows: TGTGCCAGCAGCTGGAGTGAGATTAGCCGGGACACAGATACGCAGTATTTT. Its translation is CASSWSEISRDTDTQYF.

The genes are TRBV19 and TRBJ1-5; D not certain. This CDR3 comprises 15 residues. The V and J ends lost 2 bases and 0 bases respectively, with 8 bases between them. CDR1 and CDR2 from the germline V gene are LNHDA and SQIVND (reference sequence). CDR3 nucleotide sequence: TGTGCCAGTAGTATATCAGACTATAGCAATCAGCCCCAGCATTTT. Its translation is CASSISDYSNQPQHF.

The chain combines TRBV7-3 with TRBJ2-7; D is uncertain. The V gene's germline CDR1 is SGHTA and CDR2 FQGTGA. The V end was cut by 0 bases, the J end by 0 bases, with 15 bases between. The CDR3 length is 17 residues. CDR3 protein: CASSLTGSTVGSYEQYF. CDR3 DNA sequence: TGTGCCAGCAGCTTAACGGGATCGACCGTGGGCTCCTACGAGCAGTACTTC.

This clone was observed a single time. V gene TRBV4-1 combines with J gene TRBJ2-7, with 7 nucleotides matching TRBD2. From germline, CDR1 is MGHRA and CDR2 YSYEKL. The CDR3 has 16 amino acids. V dropped 4 bases and J dropped 1; count of bases not matched to a gene: 10. CDR3 in DNA: TGCGCCAGCAGCCTAAAGGGAACTAGCGAATCCTACGAGCAGTACTTC. The encoded protein is CASSLKGTSESYEQYF.

This clone is a singleton in its sample. The rearrangement joins TRBV28 to TRBJ1-5; a weak D match, TRBD1 (5 bases). V lost 4 bases, J lost 7 bases, and 11 bases lay in between. This CDR3 spans 13 amino acids. Germline CDR1 MDHEN, CDR2 SYDVKM. The DNA of the CDR3 is TGTGCCAGCAGTTGGGGGTGGGGACAGCCCCAGCATTTT. The encoded protein is CASSWGWGQPQHF. Based on the CDR3 plus reference TRBV28 and TRBJ1-5, the full variable domain is DVKVTQSSRYLVKRTGEKVFLECVQDMDHENMFWYRQDPGLGLRLIYFSYDVKMKEKGDIPEGYSVSREKKERFSLILESASTNQTSMYLCASSWGWGQPQHFGDGTRLSIL.

In this sample, this clone turned up once. The J gene is TRBJ1-2, the V gene TRBV27; 7 nucleotides line up with TRBD1. Trimming removed 5 bases from V and 4 bases from J; junction bases left unmatched: 4. The germline V gene has CDR1 MNHEY and CDR2 SMNVEV (reference sequence). The CDR3 spans 13 residues. For the CDR3, the DNA is TGTGCCAGCAGTAGGGGGCTCCTCTATGGCTACACCTTC. Protein product: CASSRGLLYGYTF.

V gene TRBV11-1 combines with J gene TRBJ2-5; 11 nucleotides line up with TRBD2. Trimming took 0 bases from V and 3 from J; bases not matched to a gene: 6. The CDR3 loop spans 17 amino acids. Per the germline V gene, CDR1 is SGHAT and CDR2 is FQDESV (reference sequence). The DNA for the CDR3 is TGTGCCAGCAGCTTAGCGCTAACTAGCGGGGGAGAAGAGACCCAGTACTTC. Its protein is CASSLALTSGGEETQYF.

This CDR3 reads CSVEDQGYLDTEAFF. In DNA form, the CDR3 reads TGCAGCGTTGAAGATCAGGGTTACCTGGACACTGAAGCTTTCTTT. The chain joins TRBV29-1 to TRBJ1-1; a weak D match, TRBD1 (5 bases). Trimming took off 0 bases at V and 3 bases at J, with 14 bases between the two ends. The CDR3 covers 15 residues. CDR1 and CDR2 (germline): SQVTM, ANQGSEA. The full variable domain, with the rest looked up from reference TRBV29-1 and TRBJ1-1, is SAVISQKPSRDICQRGTSLTIQCQVDSQVTMMFWYRQQPGQSLTLIATANQGSEATYESGFVIDKFPISRPNLTFSTLTVSNMSPEDSSIYLCSVEDQGYLDTEAFFGQGTRLTVV.

The gene calls are TRBV29-1 and TRBJ2-7; 9 nucleotides match TRBD1. Germline values: CDR1 SQVTM, CDR2 ANQGSEA. The CDR3 length is 14 residues. J was trimmed by 6 bases and V by 4 bases; bases with no gene match: 10. CDR3 sequence: CSVGWGQGGSEQYF. CDR3 nucleotides: TGCAGCGTTGGTTGGGGACAGGGCGGATCCGAGCAGTACTTC.

The CDR3 loop is CASSPSIYLGKTYGYTF. The CDR3 DNA is TGTGCCAGCAGCCCATCTATCTATCTCGGAAAGACCTATGGCTACACCTTC. The J gene is TRBJ1-2, the V gene TRBV11-3; D is ambiguous. The germline CDR1 and CDR2 sequences are SGHNT and YENEEA. Trimming left V 5 bases short and J 4 bases short, with 23 bases between. The CDR3 spans 17 residues.

V and J are TRBV29-1 and TRBJ2-3; D may be TRBD2 (5 bases). The CDR3 runs to 14 residues. The germline V gene has CDR1 SQVTM and CDR2 ANQGSEA. V lost 6 bases and J 2 bases, leaving 15 bases between the germline ends. The CDR3 loop is CSVAGLAYTDTQYF. CDR3 bases: TGCAGCGTAGCAGGACTGGCGTACACAGATACGCAGTATTTT.

V is TRBV6-1 and J is TRBJ2-1; D is possibly TRBD2 (6 bases). CDR3 size: 13 residues. The germline V gene has CDR1 MNHNS and CDR2 SASEGT. V dropped 0 bases and J dropped 9 bases, with 9 bases sitting between them. The CDR3 sequence is CASSEALASEQFF. DNA for the CDR3: TGTGCCAGCAGTGAAGCACTAGCAAGTGAGCAGTTCTTC.

This clone showed up just once. The chain combines TRBV11-2 with TRBJ2-7, with 12 bases lining up with TRBD2. V was pared by 1 base and J by 6 bases, with 7 bases of the junction left unmatched. The CDR3 has 16 residues. Looked up from germline, CDR1 is SGHAT and CDR2 is FQNNGV. CDR3 in amino acids: CASSLGTSGTPFEQYF. The DNA of the CDR3 is TGTGCCAGCAGCTTAGGGACTAGCGGGACACCTTTCGAGCAGTACTTC. The complete variable domain, with remaining parts taken from reference TRBV11-2 and TRBJ2-7, reads EAGVAQSPRYKIIEKRQSVAFWCNPISGHATLYWYQQILGQGPKLLIQFQNNGVVDDSQLPKDRFSAERLKGVDSTLKIQPAKLEDSAVYLCASSLGTSGTPFEQYFGPGTRLTVT.

A single count supports this clone. This chain connects TRBV19 to TRBJ1-1; 7 bases line up with TRBD1. This CDR3 spans 12 amino acids. Germline assignment: CDR1 LNHDA and CDR2 SQIVND (reference sequence). J gave up 1 base and V 10 bases, and 3 bases lay outside the gene matches. This chain's CDR3 is CATRQGNTEAFF. Written as DNA, the CDR3 is TGTGCCACTAGACAGGGGAACACTGAAGCTTTCTTT. Together with reference TRBV19 and TRBJ1-1, the CDR3 gives the full variable domain: DGGITQSPKYLFRKEGQNVTLSCEQNLNHDAMYWYRQDPGQGLRLIYYSQIVNDFQKGDIAEGYSVSREKKESFPLTVTSAQKNPTAFYLCATRQGNTEAFFGQGTRLTVV.

The chain is built from TRBV29-1 and TRBJ2-1, with 7 bases lining up with TRBD2. V shed 8 bases, J shed 10 bases, and the junction held 8 bases outside the gene matches. The germline V gene has CDR1 SQVTM and CDR2 ANQGSEA. The CDR3 sequence is 11 residues long. CDR3 sequence reads: CSSWGGWEQFF. The CDR3, as DNA: TGCAGCAGTTGGGGAGGGTGGGAGCAGTTCTTC.

This clone was detected only once. The chain joins TRBV5-6 to TRBJ1-1; D is unresolved. The length of the CDR3 is 13 residues. Deletions cut 1 base from V and 10 bases from J, with 14 bases between. Germline CDR1 is SGHDT and CDR2 is YYEEEE. This CDR3 is CASSLSVAASAFF. In nucleotides, the CDR3 is TGTGCCAGCAGCTTGTCAGTGGCAGCCTCAGCTTTCTTT. The whole variable domain, remainder taken from reference TRBV5-6 and TRBJ1-1, is DAGVTQSPTHLIKTRGQQVTLRCSPKSGHDTVSWYQQALGQGPQFIFQYYEEEERQRGNFPDRFSGHQFPNYSSELNVNALLLGDSALYLCASSLSVAASAFFGQGTRLTVV.

The CDR3 DNA follows: TGTGCTAGTGGTTTGGCGGGGAGTGGGCAGTTCTTC. It translates to CASGLAGSGQFF. This chain connects TRBV12-5 to TRBJ2-1; a weak D match, TRBD2 (5 bases). The CDR3 is 12 amino acids. CDR1 and CDR2 (germline): LGHNT, FRNRAP. Trimming pared 1 base from V and 12 bases from J, leaving 10 bases between.

V gene TRBV25-1 combines with J gene TRBJ1-4, with D uncertain. The CDR3 is 13 amino acids. Trimming removed 6 bases at V and 5 bases at J, with 10 bases between. The germline V gene encodes CDR1 MGHDK and CDR2 SYGVNS. CDR3 in amino acids: CASRSDGNEKLFF. DNA for the CDR3: TGTGCCAGCAGGTCCGACGGCAATGAAAAACTGTTTTTT.

V usage is TRBV4-1 and J usage is TRBJ2-7, with D perhaps TRBD2 (5 bases). The CDR3 contains 15 residues. The germline gives CDR1 MGHRA, CDR2 YSYEKL. V lost 1 base and J 1 base, leaving 11 bases between the germline ends. CDR3 in DNA: TGCGCCAGCAGCCAAGTTCCAGCGGATTCCTACGAGCAGTACTTC. Its protein product is CASSQVPADSYEQYF.

This clone was seen once. This rearrangement joins TRBV9 to TRBJ2-2; no clear D gene. The CDR3 runs 12 residues. Germline assignment: CDR1 SGDLS and CDR2 YYNGEE. The germline V and J ends were trimmed by 2 bases and 4 bases, with 3 bases remaining between them. The CDR3 is CASSVVTGELFF. For the CDR3, the DNA is TGTGCCAGCAGCGTCGTCACCGGGGAGCTGTTTTTT.

The rearrangement links TRBV6-1 to TRBJ2-7; tentatively, D is TRBD2 (6 bases). Per germline, CDR1 MNHNS and CDR2 SASEGT. The CDR3 length is 13 residues. V lost 1 base, J lost 4 bases, and 8 bases lay in between. CDR3 in amino acids: CASSEGEVYEQYF. The CDR3 nucleotides are TGTGCCAGCAGTGAAGGGGAGGTGTACGAGCAGTACTTC.

This chain links TRBV6-1 with TRBJ2-7; 7 nucleotides match TRBD1. Germline CDR1 MNHNS, CDR2 SASEGT. The CDR3 contains 14 residues. V was clipped by 3 bases and J by 0 bases; unmatched bases: 2. The CDR3 region is CASSEGDSSYEQYF. In DNA form, the CDR3 reads TGTGCCAGCAGTGAGGGGGACAGCTCCTACGAGCAGTACTTC.

This clone has just one count. The chain recombines TRBV7-8 with TRBJ2-7; D might be TRBD1 or TRBD2, each matching 5 bases. Trimming pared 5 bases from V and 1 base from J, leaving 12 bases between. This CDR3 region has 14 residues. CDR1 and CDR2 (germline): SGHVS, FQNEAQ. The CDR3 coding sequence is TGTGCCAGCAGCCCCCGGGACGGATCCTACGAGCAGTACTTC. This codes for CASSPRDGSYEQYF. Combining the CDR3 with reference TRBV7-8 and TRBJ2-7 gives the whole variable domain GAGVSQSPRYKVAKRGQDVALRCDPISGHVSLFWYQQALGQGPEFLTYFQNEAQLDKSGLPSDRFFAERPEGSVSTLKIQRTQQEDSAVYLCASSPRDGSYEQYFGPGTRLTVT.

V and J are TRBV19 and TRBJ1-6; TRBD1 matches 8 bases. This CDR3 contains 16 residues. J lost 6 bases, V lost 2 bases, and 6 bases had no gene match. CDR1 and CDR2 from the germline V gene are LNHDA and SQIVND (reference sequence). The CDR3 here is CASSIQGASSNSPLHF. The CDR3 nucleotides read TGTGCCAGTAGTATACAGGGGGCGTCTAGTAATTCACCCCTCCACTTT.

The gene calls are TRBV27 and TRBJ2-5; 8 bases are shared with TRBD2. Germline trimming cut 4 bases from V and 5 bases from J; bases unmatched to any gene: 12. Germline CDR1 and CDR2: MNHEY and SMNVEV (reference sequence). This CDR3 region has 16 residues. The CDR3 DNA reads as TGTGCCAGCAGTTCCGCGGCGGGGGGAGGCTTGGAGACCCAGTACTTC. The encoded protein is CASSSAAGGGLETQYF.

This chain links TRBV7-8 with TRBJ2-1, with 10 bases that match TRBD2. CDR1 SGHVS and CDR2 FQNEAQ come from the germline V gene. The CDR3 loop spans 18 amino acids. The V gene end was trimmed by 1 base and the J gene end by 5 bases; junction bases not matched to a gene: 11. The CDR3 region is CASSLGLSGLALNNEQFF. The CDR3, as DNA: TGTGCCAGCAGCTTAGGATTATCGGGACTAGCGTTAAACAATGAGCAGTTCTTC.

The chain is built from TRBV2 and TRBJ2-7; D is unclear. Trimming removed 8 bases at V and 0 bases at J, with 11 bases between. CDR3 length: 13 amino acids. Germline CDR1 and CDR2: SNHLY and FYNNEI. The CDR3 region has the DNA TGTGCCAGCGCTCGCGGACCCTCCTACGAGCAGTACTTC. It is translated as CASARGPSYEQYF.

This chain joins TRBV30 and TRBJ2-3, with 7 positions matching TRBD2. V shed 2 bases, J shed 5 bases, and the junction held 10 bases outside the gene matches. The CDR3 contains 15 residues. Germline V gene lookup returns CDR1 GTSNPN and CDR2 SVGIG (reference sequence). CDR3 bases: TGTGCCTGGAGTATAAACGGGAGGCGGGGAGATACGCAGTATTTT. Amino acids: CAWSINGRRGDTQYF.

The V and J genes are TRBV5-4 and TRBJ2-7, with 10 bases aligning to TRBD2. The J segment lost 4 bases and the V segment lost 4 bases, leaving 8 bases of the junction unmatched. CDR3 length: 15 residues. The germline CDR1 and CDR2 sequences are SGHNT and YYREEE (reference sequence). The DNA of the CDR3 is TGTGCCAGCAGCCTCCGGACTAGCGGCTATTACGAGCAGTACTTC. It encodes CASSLRTSGYYEQYF.

The gene calls are TRBV21-1 and TRBJ1-5. TRBV21-1 is noted as a pseudogene. The CDR3 is 16 residues long. This CDR3 reads CASSKKVTGRVQPQHF. The CDR3 DNA is TGTGCCAGCAGCAAAAAAGTGACAGGGAGGGTTCAGCCCCAGCATTTT.